What follows are 14 T cell receptor beta chains derived from one specimen sequenced in a study of blood T cell repertoires in COVID-19. The data were produced by immunoSEQ multiplex PCR, yet TCRdb's version contains in-frame clones alone and is incomplete. Altogether 200,000 to 250,000 clones are present, roughly 88% being singletons, with the ten largest covering around 1.4%. The specimen sequenced was peripheral blood. The receptors stem from a man aged 18 to 30 with active or convalescent COVID-19.

This sequence joins TRBV4-3 and TRBJ2-1; 9 positions match TRBD2. The CDR3 loop spans 16 amino acids. V lost 1 base and J lost 9; bases outside the gene matches: 10. Germline V lookup: CDR1 LGHNA, CDR2 YSLEER. CDR3 residues: CASSQGDLAGNVEQFF. CDR3 nucleotide sequence: TGCGCCAGCAGCCAAGGGGACCTAGCGGGAAACGTTGAGCAGTTCTTC.

The rearrangement joins TRBV6-5 to TRBJ2-2; 14 nucleotides match TRBD2. V dropped 4 bases and J dropped 7; count of bases not matched to a gene: 5. This CDR3 spans 16 amino acids. Germline values: CDR1 MNHEY, CDR2 SVGAGI. CDR3 loop: CASSLGLAGADGELFF. The CDR3 DNA reads as TGTGCCAGCAGTTTGGGACTAGCGGGAGCAGACGGGGAGCTGTTTTTT.

In this sample, this clone turned up once. The same CDR3 arises from other DNA sequences in this sample as well. The V and J genes are TRBV5-1 and TRBJ1-1, with D hard to call. This CDR3 spans 15 amino acids. Trimming removed 0 bases at V and 1 base at J, with 10 bases between. Per the germline V gene, CDR1 is SGHRS and CDR2 is YFSETQ. CDR3 sequence reads: CASSLDGRGNTEAFF. CDR3 in DNA: TGCGCCAGCAGCTTGGACGGCAGAGGGAACACTGAAGCTTTCTTT.

This chain connects TRBV7-9 to TRBJ2-2; maybe TRBD2 (5 bases). CDR1 is SEHNR, CDR2 FQNEAQ, per germline (reference sequence). Trimming pared 5 bases from V and 2 bases from J, leaving 9 bases between. This CDR3 contains 14 residues. CDR3 bases: TGTGCCAGCAGCCATAGCGCCAACACCGGGGAGCTGTTTTTT. Amino acids: CASSHSANTGELFF.

The chain carries TRBV19 and TRBJ2-7; the match to TRBD2 covers 15 bases. The CDR3 totals 19 residues. Germline CDR1 is LNHDA and CDR2 is SQIVND (reference sequence). The J segment lost 2 bases and the V segment lost 4 bases, leaving 12 bases of the junction unmatched. The CDR3 nucleotides are TGTGCCAGTAGTAGGGCCGGACTAGCGGGAGGGGCTGCCGCCTACGAGCAGTACTTC. As protein: CASSRAGLAGGAAAYEQYF.

The chain combines TRBV5-6 with TRBJ1-1; possibly TRBD1 for D (5 bases). The CDR3 contains 13 residues. V lost 0 bases to trimming and J lost 5 bases, with 8 bases between them. CDR1 is SGHDT, CDR2 YYEEEE, per germline. CDR3 nucleotide sequence: TGTGCCAGCAGCTTGGTTGGGGCGACTGAAGCTTTCTTT. As protein: CASSLVGATEAFF.

This chain uses TRBV29-1 with TRBJ1-2; D is unclear. This CDR3 is built from 12 residues. Germline CDR1 and CDR2: SQVTM and ANQGSEA. Trimming took off 7 bases at V and 8 bases at J, with 17 bases between the two ends. The CDR3 sequence: CSAWFEVSGYTF. DNA for the CDR3: TGCAGCGCCTGGTTTGAGGTCAGCGGCTACACCTTC.

This clone was picked up a small number of times. V is TRBV11-1 and J is TRBJ1-1; D gene ambiguous. V lost 5 bases, J lost 1 base, and 8 bases lay in between. From germline, CDR1 is SGHAT and CDR2 FQDESV (reference sequence). The length of the CDR3 is 13 residues. The CDR3 nucleotides are TGTGCCAGCAGCGATACAAGGAACACTGAAGCTTTCTTT. Translated, it gives CASSDTRNTEAFF.

The V call is TRBV10-3, the J call TRBJ2-2; D is unresolved. The CDR3 is 16 residues long. The V and J ends lost 0 bases and 4 bases respectively, with 12 bases between them. Looked up from germline, CDR1 is ENHRY and CDR2 is SYGVKD. The CDR3 DNA is TGTGCCATCAGTGAGTCTGGTACCCTGGCCACCGGGGAGCTGTTTTTT. This encodes CAISESGTLATGELFF.

The chain joins TRBV2 to TRBJ1-2, with D possibly TRBD1 on 6 matching bases. Trimming pared 4 bases from V and 4 bases from J, leaving 10 bases between. The CDR3 extends over 13 amino acids. Germline V CDR1 and CDR2: SNHLY, FYNNEI. CDR3 in amino acids: CASSVDSAYGYTF. The DNA of the CDR3 is TGTGCCAGCAGTGTGGACAGCGCCTATGGCTACACCTTC.

Of note for this clone: Mismatch with germline at one junction end may stem from a read error. This chain uses TRBV14 with TRBJ2-1; D might be TRBD2 (5 bases). This CDR3 is 14 amino acids long. The germline gives CDR1 SGHDN, CDR2 FVKESK. The CDR3: CASSQEIPAGGIVF. The CDR3 nucleotides read TGTGCCAGCAGCCAAGAGATCCCCGCCGGAGGTATAGTCTTC.

The rearrangement uses TRBV7-3 and TRBJ2-1, with 8 bases fitting TRBD2. Looked up from germline, CDR1 is SGHTA and CDR2 is FQGTGA. CDR3 length: 15 amino acids. Trimming cost V 5 bases and J 1 base; bases outside gene matches: 4. In nucleotides, the CDR3 is TGTGCCAGCAGCCAGAGCGGGGGATCCTACAATGAGCAGTTCTTC. It codes for CASSQSGGSYNEQFF.

This sequence joins TRBV30 and TRBJ1-1, with 7 bases matching TRBD1. CDR3 length equals 14 residues. V lost 5 bases, J lost 3 bases, and 9 bases stayed unmatched. In germline, CDR1 is GTSNPN, CDR2 SVGIG (reference sequence). CDR3: CAWGRGYRDTEAFF. The CDR3 DNA reads TGTGCCTGGGGCAGGGGGTATCGGGACACTGAAGCTTTCTTT.

V gene TRBV25-1 combines with J gene TRBJ2-6; TRBD1 agrees at 7 bases. CDR1 and CDR2 from the germline V gene are MGHDK and SYGVNS. V was clipped by 1 base and J by 1 base; unmatched bases: 7. The CDR3 contains 18 residues. The CDR3 here is CASSEFELTGSGANVLTF. The CDR3 nucleotides read TGTGCCAGCAGTGAATTCGAACTGACAGGGTCTGGGGCCAACGTCCTGACTTTC.